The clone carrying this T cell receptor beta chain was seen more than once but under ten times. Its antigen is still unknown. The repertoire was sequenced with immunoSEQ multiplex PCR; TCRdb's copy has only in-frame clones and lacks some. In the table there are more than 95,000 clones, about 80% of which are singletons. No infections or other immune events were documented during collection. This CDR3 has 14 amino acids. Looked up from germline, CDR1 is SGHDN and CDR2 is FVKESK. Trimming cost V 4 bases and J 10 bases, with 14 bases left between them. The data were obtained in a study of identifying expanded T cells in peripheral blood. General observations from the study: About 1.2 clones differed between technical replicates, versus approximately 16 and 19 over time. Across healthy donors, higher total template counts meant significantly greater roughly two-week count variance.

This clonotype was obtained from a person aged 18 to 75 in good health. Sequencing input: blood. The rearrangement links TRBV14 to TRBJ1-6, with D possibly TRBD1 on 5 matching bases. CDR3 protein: CASSRGLERSPLHF. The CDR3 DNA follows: TGTGCCAGCAGCCGGGGCCTTGAGAGGTCACCCCTCCACTTT.